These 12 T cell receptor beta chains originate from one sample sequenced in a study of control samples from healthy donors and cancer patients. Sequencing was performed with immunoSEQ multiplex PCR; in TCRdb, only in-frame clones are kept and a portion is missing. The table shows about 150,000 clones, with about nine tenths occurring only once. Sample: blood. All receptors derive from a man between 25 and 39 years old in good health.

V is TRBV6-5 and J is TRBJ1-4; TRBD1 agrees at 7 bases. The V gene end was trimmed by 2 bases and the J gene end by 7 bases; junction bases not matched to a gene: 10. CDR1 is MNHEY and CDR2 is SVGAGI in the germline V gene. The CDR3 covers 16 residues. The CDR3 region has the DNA TGTGCCAGCAGTTACGGAGGGGGCGGTCCGGTTGAAAAACTGTTTTTT. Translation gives CASSYGGGGPVEKLFF.

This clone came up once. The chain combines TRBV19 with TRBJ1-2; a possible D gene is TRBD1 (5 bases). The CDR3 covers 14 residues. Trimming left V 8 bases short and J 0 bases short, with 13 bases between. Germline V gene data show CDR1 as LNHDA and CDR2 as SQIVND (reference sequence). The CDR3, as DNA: TGTGCCAGTGCGAGGACAACCGCTAACTATGGCTACACCTTC. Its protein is CASARTTANYGYTF.

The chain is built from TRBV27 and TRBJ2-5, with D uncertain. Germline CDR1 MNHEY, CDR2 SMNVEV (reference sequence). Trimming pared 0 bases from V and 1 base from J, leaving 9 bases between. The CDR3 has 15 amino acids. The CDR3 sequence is CASSLSQATQETQYF. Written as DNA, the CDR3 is TGTGCCAGCAGTTTATCGCAGGCTACCCAAGAGACCCAGTACTTC.

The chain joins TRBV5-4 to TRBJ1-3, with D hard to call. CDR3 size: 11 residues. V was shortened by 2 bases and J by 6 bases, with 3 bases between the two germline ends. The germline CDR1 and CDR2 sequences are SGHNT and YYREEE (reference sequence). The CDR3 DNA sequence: TGTGCCAGCAGCTTCCAAAACACCATATATTTT. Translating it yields CASSFQNTIYF.

The CDR3, as DNA: TGTGCCAGCAGCCCGTTACAGGGCCCCTGGTCCTACGAGCAGTACTTC. This codes for CASSPLQGPWSYEQYF. The V call is TRBV7-8, the J call TRBJ2-7; tentatively, D is TRBD1 (6 bases). Trimming removed 5 bases from V and 1 base from J, with 18 bases in between. CDR3 length: 16 residues. CDR1 and CDR2 from the germline V gene are SGHVS and FQNEAQ.

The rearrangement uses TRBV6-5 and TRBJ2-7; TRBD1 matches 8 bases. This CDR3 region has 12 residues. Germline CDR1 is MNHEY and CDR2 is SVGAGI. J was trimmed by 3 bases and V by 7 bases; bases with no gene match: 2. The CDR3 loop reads CASTGQGYEQYF. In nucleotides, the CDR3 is TGTGCCAGCACCGGACAGGGCTACGAGCAGTACTTC.

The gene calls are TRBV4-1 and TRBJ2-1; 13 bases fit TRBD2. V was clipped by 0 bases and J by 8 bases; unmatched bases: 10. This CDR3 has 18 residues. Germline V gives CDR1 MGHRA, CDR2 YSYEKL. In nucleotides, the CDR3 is TGCGCCAGCAGCCAAGAGGGGGGACTAGCGGGGCCGGAGGATGAGCAGTTCTTC. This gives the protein CASSQEGGLAGPEDEQFF.

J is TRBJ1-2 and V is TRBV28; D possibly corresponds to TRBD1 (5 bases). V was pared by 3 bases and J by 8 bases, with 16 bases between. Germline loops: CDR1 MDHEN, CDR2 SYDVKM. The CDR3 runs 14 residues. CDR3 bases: TGTGCCAGCAGTTTTGGTGCAGGGCCCATAGGCTACACCTTC. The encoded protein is CASSFGAGPIGYTF.

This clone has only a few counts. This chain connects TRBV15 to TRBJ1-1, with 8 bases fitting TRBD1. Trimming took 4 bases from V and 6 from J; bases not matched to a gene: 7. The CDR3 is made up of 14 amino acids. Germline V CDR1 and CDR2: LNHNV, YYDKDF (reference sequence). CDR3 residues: CATSTGQGGAEAFF. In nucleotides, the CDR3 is TGTGCCACCAGCACAGGACAGGGAGGAGCTGAAGCTTTCTTT.

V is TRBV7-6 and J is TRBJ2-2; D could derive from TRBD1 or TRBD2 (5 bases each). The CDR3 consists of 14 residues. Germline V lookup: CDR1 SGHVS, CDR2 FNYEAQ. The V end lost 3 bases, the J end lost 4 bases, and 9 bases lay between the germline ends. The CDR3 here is CASSLSGGTGELFF. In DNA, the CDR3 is TGTGCCAGCAGCTTGAGTGGGGGCACCGGGGAGCTGTTTTTT.

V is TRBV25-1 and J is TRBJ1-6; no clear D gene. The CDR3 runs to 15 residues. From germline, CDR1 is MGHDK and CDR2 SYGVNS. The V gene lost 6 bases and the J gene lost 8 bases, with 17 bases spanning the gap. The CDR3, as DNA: TGTGCCAGCAGACCAACGCGAACCCACGATTCACCCCTCCACTTT. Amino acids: CASRPTRTHDSPLHF.

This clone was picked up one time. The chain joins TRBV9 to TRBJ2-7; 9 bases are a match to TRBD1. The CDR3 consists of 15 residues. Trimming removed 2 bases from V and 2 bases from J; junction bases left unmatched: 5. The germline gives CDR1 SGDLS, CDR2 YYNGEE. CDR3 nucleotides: TGTGCCAGCAGCGTTCGGACAGGGGCAACCTACGAGCAGTACTTC. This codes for CASSVRTGATYEQYF.